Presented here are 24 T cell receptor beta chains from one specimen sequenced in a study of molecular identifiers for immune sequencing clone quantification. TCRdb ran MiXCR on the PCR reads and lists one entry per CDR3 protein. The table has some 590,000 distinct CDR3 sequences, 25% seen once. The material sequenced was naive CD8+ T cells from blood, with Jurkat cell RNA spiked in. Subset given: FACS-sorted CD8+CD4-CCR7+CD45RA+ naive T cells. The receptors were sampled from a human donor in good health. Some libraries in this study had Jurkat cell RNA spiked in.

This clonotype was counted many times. The CDR3 loop reads CSVEEDRAGYGYTF. The CDR3 coding sequence is TGCAGCGTTGAAGAGGACCGGGCAGGCTATGGCTACACCTTC. V is TRBV29-1 and J is TRBJ1-2; D remains ambiguous. The CDR3 extends over 14 amino acids. Germline CDR1 reads SQVTM; CDR2 reads ANQGSEA. V was clipped by 0 bases and J by 4 bases, with 12 bases between them.

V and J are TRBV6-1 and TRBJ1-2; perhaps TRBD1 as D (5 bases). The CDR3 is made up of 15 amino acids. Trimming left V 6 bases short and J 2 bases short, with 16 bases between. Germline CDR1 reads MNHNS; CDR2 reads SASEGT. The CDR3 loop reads CASRDRDFPNYGYTF. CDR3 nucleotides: TGTGCCAGCAGAGACCGGGACTTTCCGAACTATGGCTACACCTTC.

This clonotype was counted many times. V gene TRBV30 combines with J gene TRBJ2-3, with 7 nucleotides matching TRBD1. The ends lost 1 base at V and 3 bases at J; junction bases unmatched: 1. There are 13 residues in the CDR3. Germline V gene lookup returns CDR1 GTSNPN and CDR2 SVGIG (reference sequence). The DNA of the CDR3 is TGTGCCTGGAGTGACAGGGGTACAGATACGCAGTATTTT. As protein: CAWSDRGTDTQYF.

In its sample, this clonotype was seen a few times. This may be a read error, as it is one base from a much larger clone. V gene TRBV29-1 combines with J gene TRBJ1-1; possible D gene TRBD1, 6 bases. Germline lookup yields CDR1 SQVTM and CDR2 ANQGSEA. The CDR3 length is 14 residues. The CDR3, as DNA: TGCAGCGTTGAAGGACAGGCCAGTAACACTGAAGCTATCTTT. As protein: CSVEGQASNTEAIF. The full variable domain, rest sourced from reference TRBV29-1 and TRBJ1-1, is SAVISQKPSRDICQRGTSLTIQCQVDSQVTMMFWYRQQPGQSLTLIATANQGSEATYESGFVIDKFPISRPNLTFSTLTVSNMSPEDSSIYLCSVEGQASNTEAIFGQGTRLTVV.

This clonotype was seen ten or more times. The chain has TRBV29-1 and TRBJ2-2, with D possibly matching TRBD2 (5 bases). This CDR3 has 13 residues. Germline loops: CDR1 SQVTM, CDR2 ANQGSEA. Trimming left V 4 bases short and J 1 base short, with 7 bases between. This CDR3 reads CSVVAGNTGELFF. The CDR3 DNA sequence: TGCAGCGTTGTGGCGGGGAACACCGGGGAGCTGTTTTTT.

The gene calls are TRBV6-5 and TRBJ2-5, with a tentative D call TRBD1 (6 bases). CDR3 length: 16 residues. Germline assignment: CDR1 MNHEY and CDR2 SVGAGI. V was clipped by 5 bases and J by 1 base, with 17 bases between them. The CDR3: CASSQENGQPQETQYF. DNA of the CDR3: TGTGCCAGCAGTCAAGAAAACGGACAGCCCCAAGAGACCCAGTACTTC.

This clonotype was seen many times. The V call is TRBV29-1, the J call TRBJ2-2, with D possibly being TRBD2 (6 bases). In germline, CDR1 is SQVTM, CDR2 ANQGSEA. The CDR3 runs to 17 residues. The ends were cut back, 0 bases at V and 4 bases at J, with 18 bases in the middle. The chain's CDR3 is CSVEDSKGGGVTGELFF. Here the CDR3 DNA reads TGCAGCGTTGAAGATTCGAAGGGTGGCGGGGTCACCGGGGAGCTGTTTTTT.

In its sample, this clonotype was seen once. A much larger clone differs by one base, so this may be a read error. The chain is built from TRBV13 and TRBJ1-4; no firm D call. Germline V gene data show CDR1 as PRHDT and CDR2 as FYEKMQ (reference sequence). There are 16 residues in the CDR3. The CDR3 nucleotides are TGTGCCAGCAGCTCGTCGGTCGGAGCAACTAATGAAAAACTGTCTTTT. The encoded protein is CASSSSVGATNEKLSF.

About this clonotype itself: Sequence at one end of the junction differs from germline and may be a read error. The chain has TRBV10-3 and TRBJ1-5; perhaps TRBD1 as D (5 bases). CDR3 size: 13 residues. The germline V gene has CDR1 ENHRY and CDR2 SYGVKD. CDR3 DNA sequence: TGTGCCATCTATAATGGGGGACTGGAGCCCCAGCGTTTT. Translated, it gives CAIYNGGLEPQRF.

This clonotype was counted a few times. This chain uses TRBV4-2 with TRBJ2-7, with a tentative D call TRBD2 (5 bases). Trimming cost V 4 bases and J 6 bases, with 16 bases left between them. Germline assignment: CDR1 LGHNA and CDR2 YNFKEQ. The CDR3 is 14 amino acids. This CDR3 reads CASSPPDSVREQYF. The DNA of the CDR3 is TGTGCCAGCAGCCCCCCTGATAGCGTACGCGAGCAGTACTTC.

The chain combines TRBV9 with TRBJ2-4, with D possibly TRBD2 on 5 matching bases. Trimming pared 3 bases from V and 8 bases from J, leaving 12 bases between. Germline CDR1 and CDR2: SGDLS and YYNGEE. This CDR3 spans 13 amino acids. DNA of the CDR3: TGTGCCAGCAGCGGTGACGTCGGGGACATTCAGTACTTC. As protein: CASSGDVGDIQYF.

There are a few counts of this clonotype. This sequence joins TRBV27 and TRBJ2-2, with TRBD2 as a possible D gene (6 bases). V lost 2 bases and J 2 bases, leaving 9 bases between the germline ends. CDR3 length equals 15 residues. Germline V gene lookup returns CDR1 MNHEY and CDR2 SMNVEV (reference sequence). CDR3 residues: CASSLAGFNTGELFF. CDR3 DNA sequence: TGTGCCAGCAGTTTAGCGGGATTCAACACCGGGGAGCTGTTTTTT.

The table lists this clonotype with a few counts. The CDR3 is CASSTSRGYEQYF. The CDR3 DNA follows: TGTGCCAGTAGTACGTCACGTGGATACGAGCAGTACTTC. The V gene is TRBV19, the J gene TRBJ2-7; D remains unclear. The V end lost 4 bases, the J end lost 4 bases, and 11 bases lay between the germline ends. The CDR3 sequence is 13 residues long. Germline V CDR1 and CDR2: LNHDA, SQIVND (reference sequence). The full variable domain, with the rest looked up from reference TRBV19 and TRBJ2-7, is DGGITQSPKYLFRKEGQNVTLSCEQNLNHDAMYWYRQDPGQGLRLIYYSQIVNDFQKGDIAEGYSVSREKKESFPLTVTSAQKNPTAFYLCASSTSRGYEQYFGPGTRLTVT.

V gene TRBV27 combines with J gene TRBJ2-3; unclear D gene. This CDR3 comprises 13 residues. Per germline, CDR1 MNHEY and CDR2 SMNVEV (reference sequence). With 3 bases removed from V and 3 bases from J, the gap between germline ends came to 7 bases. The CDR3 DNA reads TGTGCCAGCAGTTTCTTTTTGACAGATACGCAGTATTTT. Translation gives CASSFFLTDTQYF.

In DNA form, the CDR3 reads TGCAGCGTTGAATGGGCTTCTGGTGGAAACACCATATATTTT. Protein product: CSVEWASGGNTIYF. The genes are TRBV29-1 and TRBJ1-3; D unresolved. Germline lookup yields CDR1 SQVTM and CDR2 ANQGSEA. Trimming left V 2 bases short and J 3 bases short, with 11 bases between. The CDR3 consists of 14 residues.

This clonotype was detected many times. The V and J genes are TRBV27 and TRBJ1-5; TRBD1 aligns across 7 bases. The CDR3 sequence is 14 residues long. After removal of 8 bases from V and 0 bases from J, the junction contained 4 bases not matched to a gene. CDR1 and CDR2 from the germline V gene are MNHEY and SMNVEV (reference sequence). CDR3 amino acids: CASAWDSSNQPQHF. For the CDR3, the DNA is TGTGCCAGCGCCTGGGACAGTAGCAATCAGCCCCAGCATTTT.

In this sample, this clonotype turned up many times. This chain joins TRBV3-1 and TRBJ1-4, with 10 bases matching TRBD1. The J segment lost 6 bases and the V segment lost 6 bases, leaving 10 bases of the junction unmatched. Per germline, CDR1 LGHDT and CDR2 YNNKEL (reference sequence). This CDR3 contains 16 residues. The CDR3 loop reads CASREGDRGTDEKLFF. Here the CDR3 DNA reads TGTGCCAGCAGAGAAGGGGACAGGGGAACAGATGAAAAACTGTTTTTT.

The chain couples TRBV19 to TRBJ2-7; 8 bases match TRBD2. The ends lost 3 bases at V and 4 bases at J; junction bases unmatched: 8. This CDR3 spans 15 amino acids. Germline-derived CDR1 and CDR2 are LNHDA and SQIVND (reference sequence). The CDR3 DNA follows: TGTGCCAGTAGTATTGGCGGGGGGATCCAATACGAGCAGTACTTC. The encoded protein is CASSIGGGIQYEQYF.

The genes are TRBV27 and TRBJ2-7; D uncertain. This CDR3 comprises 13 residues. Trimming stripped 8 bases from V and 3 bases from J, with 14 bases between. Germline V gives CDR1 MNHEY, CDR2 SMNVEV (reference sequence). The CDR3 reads CASRLRPGYEQYF. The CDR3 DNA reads TGTGCCAGCCGGCTCAGGCCGGGCTACGAGCAGTACTTC.

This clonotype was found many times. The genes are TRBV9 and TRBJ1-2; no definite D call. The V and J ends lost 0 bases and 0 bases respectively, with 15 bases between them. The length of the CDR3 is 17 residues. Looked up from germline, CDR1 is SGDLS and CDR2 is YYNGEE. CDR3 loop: CASSVVGPLPPNYGYTF. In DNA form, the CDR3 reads TGTGCCAGCAGCGTAGTAGGTCCACTGCCACCTAACTATGGCTACACCTTC.

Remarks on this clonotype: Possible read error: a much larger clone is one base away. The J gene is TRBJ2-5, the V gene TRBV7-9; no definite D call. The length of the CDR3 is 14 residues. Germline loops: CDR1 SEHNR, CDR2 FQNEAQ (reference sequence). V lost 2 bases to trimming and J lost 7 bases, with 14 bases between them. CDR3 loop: CASSLISGSSTQYF. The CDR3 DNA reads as TGTGCCAGCAGCTTAATATCAGGCAGTTCGACCCAGTACTTC.

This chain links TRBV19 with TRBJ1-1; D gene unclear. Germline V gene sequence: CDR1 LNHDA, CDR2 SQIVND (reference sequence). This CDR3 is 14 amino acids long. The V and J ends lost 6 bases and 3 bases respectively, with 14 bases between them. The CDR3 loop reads CASSIDTLYTEAFF. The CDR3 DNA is TGTGCCAGTAGCATTGACACCTTGTACACTGAAGCTTTCTTT.

The CDR3 nucleotides read TGCAGCGCCCTAGACAGGGACACTTACTCCTACGAGCAGTACTTC. This translates into CSALDRDTYSYEQYF. This chain links TRBV29-1 with TRBJ2-7; 7 bases line up with TRBD1. Germline V gene data show CDR1 as SQVTM and CDR2 as ANQGSEA. CDR3 length: 15 amino acids. V shed 7 bases and J 0 bases; nucleotides not matched to a gene: 12.

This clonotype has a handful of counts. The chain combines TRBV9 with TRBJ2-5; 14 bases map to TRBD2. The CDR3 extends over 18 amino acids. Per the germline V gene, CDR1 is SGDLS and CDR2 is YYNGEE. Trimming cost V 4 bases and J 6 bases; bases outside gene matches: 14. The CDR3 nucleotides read TGTGCCAGCAGCCCGGGGACTAGCGGGAGTTTAGGAGCGCAGACCCAGTACTTC. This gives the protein CASSPGTSGSLGAQTQYF.